This T cell receptor beta chain was identified in a study of breast tumors, draining lymph nodes, adjacent tissues. Study outcomes and limitations: Most tumor T cells seemingly derive from lymph node, then expand in tumor.

Samples came from axillary lymph nodes draining the breast cancer. This CDR3 is built from 14 residues. CDR1 is DFQATT, CDR2 SNEGSKA, per germline (reference sequence). V lost 0 bases and J lost 5, with 13 bases in between. In regard to this clonotype: Its antigen is not known.

MiXCR, applied by TCRdb to the multiplex PCR reads, yields one record per CDR3 protein. The sample lists approximately 100,000 distinct CDR3 sequences, more than 25% occurring once. The chain employs TRBV20-1 and TRBJ1-1, with a tentative D call TRBD1 (6 bases). The sample comprised axillary lymph node tissue. The source is a female donor with breast cancer. Some clones in this sample may be carry-over from other donors' samples. CDR3 sequence reads: CSARDRTVKTEAFF. CDR3 coding DNA: TGCAGTGCTAGAGACCGGACAGTTAAGACTGAAGCTTTCTTT.